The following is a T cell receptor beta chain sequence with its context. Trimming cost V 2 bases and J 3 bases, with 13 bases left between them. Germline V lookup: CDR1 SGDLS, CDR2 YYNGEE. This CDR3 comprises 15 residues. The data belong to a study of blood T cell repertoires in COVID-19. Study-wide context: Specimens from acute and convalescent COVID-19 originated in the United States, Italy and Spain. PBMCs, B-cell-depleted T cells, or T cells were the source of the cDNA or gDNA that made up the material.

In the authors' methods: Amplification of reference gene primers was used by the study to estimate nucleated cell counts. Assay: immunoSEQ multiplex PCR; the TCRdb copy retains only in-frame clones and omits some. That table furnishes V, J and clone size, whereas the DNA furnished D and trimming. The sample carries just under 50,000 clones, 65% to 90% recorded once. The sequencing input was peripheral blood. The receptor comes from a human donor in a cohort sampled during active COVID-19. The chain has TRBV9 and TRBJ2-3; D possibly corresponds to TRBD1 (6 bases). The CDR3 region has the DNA TGTGCCAGCAGCGTCGTTCCAACAGGGACAGATACGCAGTATTTT. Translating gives CASSVVPTGTDTQYF.